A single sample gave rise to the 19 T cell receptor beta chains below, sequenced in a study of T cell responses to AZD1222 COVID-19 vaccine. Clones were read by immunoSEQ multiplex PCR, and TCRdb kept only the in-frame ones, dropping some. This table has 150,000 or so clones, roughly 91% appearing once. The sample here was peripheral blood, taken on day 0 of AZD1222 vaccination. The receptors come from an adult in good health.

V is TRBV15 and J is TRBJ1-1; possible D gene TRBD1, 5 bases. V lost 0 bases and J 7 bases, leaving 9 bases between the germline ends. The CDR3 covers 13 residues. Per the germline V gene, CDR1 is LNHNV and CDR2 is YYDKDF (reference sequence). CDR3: CATSRDGDGEAFF. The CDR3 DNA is TGTGCCACCAGCAGAGATGGGGACGGTGAAGCTTTCTTT.

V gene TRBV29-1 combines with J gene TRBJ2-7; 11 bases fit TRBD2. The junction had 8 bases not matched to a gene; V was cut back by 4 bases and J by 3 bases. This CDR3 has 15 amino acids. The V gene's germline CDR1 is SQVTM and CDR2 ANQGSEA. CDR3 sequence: CSVGPAGTSGYEQYF. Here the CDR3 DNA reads TGCAGCGTTGGGCCCGCCGGGACTAGCGGCTACGAGCAGTACTTC.

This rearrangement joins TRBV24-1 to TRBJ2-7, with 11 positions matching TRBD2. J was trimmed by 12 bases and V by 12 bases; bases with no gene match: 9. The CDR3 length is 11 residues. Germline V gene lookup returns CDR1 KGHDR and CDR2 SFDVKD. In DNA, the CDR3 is TGTGCCTCCCTAGCGGGGGGACCTCTGTACTTC. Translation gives CASLAGGPLYF.

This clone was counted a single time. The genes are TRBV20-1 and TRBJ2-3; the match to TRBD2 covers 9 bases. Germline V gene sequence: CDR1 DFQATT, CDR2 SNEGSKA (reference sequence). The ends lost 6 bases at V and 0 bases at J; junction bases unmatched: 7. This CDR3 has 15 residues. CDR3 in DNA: TGCAGTGCGAGTAGCGGGGGCCAAAGCACAGATACGCAGTATTTT. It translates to CSASSGGQSTDTQYF.

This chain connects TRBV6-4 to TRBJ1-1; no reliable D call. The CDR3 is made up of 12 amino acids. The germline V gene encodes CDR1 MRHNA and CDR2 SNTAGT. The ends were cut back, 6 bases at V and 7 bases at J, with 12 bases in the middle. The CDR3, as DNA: TGTGCCAGCAGGAACGGGGTAGGTGAAGCTTTCTTT. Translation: CASRNGVGEAFF.

CDR3 coding DNA: TGCAGCGCGGGTACTGAAAACTATGGCTACACCTTC. Translated: CSAGTENYGYTF. This chain uses TRBV29-1 with TRBJ1-2; D not certain. CDR3 size: 12 residues. Germline assignment: CDR1 SQVTM and CDR2 ANQGSEA. Trimming took 7 bases from V and 2 from J, leaving 11 bases between them. Using reference TRBV29-1 and TRBJ1-2 for the parts outside the CDR3, the full variable domain is SAVISQKPSRDICQRGTSLTIQCQVDSQVTMMFWYRQQPGQSLTLIATANQGSEATYESGFVIDKFPISRPNLTFSTLTVSNMSPEDSSIYLCSAGTENYGYTFGSGTRLTVV.

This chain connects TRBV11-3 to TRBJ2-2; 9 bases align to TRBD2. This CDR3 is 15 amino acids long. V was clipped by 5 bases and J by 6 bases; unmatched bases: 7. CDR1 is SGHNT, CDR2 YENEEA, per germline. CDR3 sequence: CASSLGTSYAGELFF. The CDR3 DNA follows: TGTGCCAGCAGCCTCGGGACTAGCTACGCCGGGGAGCTGTTTTTT. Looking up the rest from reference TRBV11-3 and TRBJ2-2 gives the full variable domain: EAGVVQSPRYKIIEKKQPVAFWCNPISGHNTLYWYLQNLGQGPELLIRYENEEAVDDSQLPKDRFSAERLKGVDSTLKIQPAELGDSAVYLCASSLGTSYAGELFFGEGSRLTVL.

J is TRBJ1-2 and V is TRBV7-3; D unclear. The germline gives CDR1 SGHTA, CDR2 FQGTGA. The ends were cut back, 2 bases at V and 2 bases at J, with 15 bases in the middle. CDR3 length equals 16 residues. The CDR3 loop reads CASSLRHGDSNYGYTF. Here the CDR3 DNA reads TGTGCCAGCAGCTTACGCCACGGGGATTCGAACTATGGCTACACCTTC. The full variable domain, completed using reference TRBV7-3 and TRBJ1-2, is GAGVSQTPSNKVTEKGKYVELRCDPISGHTALYWYRQSLGQGPEFLIYFQGTGAADDSGLPNDRFFAVRPEGSVSTLKIQRTERGDSAVYLCASSLRHGDSNYGYTFGSGTRLTVV.

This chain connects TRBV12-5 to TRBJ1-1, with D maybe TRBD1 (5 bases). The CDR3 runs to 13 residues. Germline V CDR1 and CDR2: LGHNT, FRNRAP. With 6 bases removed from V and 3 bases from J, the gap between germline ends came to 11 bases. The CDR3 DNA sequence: TGTGCTAGTGGAGGGGACCCGGACACTGAAGCTTTCTTT. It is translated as CASGGDPDTEAFF.

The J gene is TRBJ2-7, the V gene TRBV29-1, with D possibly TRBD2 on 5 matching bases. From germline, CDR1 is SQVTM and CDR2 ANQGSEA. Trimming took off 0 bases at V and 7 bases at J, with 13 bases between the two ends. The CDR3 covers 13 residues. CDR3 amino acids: CSVEDSPRGEQYF. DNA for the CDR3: TGCAGCGTTGAAGATTCGCCCCGAGGGGAGCAGTACTTC.

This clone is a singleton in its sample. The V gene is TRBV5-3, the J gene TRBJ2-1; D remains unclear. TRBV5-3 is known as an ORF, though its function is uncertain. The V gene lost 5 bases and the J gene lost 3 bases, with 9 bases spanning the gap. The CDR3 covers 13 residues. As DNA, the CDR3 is TGTGCCAGAAGTAGACTCATCTACAATGAGCAGTTCTTC. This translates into CARSRLIYNEQFF.

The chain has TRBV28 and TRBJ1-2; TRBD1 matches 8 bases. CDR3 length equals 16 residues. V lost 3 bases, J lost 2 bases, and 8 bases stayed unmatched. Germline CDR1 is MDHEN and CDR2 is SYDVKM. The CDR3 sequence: CASSLGQGAFNYGYTF. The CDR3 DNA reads TGTGCCAGCAGTTTGGGTCAGGGGGCTTTCAACTATGGCTACACCTTC.

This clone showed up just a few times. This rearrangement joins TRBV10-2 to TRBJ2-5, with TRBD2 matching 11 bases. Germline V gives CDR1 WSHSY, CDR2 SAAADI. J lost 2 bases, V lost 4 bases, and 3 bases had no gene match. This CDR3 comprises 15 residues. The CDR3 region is CASSVTSGGQETQYF. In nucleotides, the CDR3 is TGCGCCAGCAGTGTAACTAGCGGGGGACAAGAGACCCAGTACTTC.

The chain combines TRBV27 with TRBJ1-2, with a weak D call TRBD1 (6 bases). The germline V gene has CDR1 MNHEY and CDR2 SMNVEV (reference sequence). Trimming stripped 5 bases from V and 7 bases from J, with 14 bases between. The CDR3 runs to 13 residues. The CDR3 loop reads CASSVLQGSGYTF. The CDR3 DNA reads TGTGCCAGCAGTGTCCTCCAGGGGAGTGGCTACACCTTC.

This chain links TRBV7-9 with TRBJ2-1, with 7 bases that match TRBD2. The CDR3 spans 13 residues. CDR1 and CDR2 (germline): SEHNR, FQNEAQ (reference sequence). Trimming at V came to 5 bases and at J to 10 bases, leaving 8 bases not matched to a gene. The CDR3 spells CASSPGTIGEQFF. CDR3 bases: TGTGCCAGCAGCCCAGGGACTATTGGGGAGCAGTTCTTC. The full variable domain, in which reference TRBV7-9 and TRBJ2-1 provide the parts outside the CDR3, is DTGVSQNPRHKITKRGQNVTFRCDPISEHNRLYWYRQTLGQGPEFLTYFQNEAQLEKSRLLSDRFSAERPKGSFSTLEIQRTEQGDSAMYLCASSPGTIGEQFFGPGTRLTVL.

The CDR3 DNA sequence: TGCGCCAGCAGCTCCCGGACACAGGTACTACTCACTGAAGCTTTCTTT. It codes for CASSSRTQVLLTEAFF. V gene TRBV5-1 combines with J gene TRBJ1-1; D perhaps matches TRBD1 (5 bases). V was trimmed by 3 bases and J by 4 bases, leaving 19 bases between them. Germline CDR1 SGHRS, CDR2 YFSETQ. This CDR3 is built from 16 residues. Combining the CDR3 with reference TRBV5-1 and TRBJ1-1 gives the whole variable domain KAGVTQTPRYLIKTRGQQVTLSCSPISGHRSVSWYQQTPGQGLQFLFEYFSETQRNKGNFPGRFSGRQFSNSRSEMNVSTLELGDSALYLCASSSRTQVLLTEAFFGQGTRLTVV.

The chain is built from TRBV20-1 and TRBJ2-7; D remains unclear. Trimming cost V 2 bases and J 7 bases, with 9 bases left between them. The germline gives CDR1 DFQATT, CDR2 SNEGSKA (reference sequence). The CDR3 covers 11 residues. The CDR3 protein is CSARSKREQYF. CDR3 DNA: TGCAGTGCTAGATCGAAACGGGAGCAGTACTTC.

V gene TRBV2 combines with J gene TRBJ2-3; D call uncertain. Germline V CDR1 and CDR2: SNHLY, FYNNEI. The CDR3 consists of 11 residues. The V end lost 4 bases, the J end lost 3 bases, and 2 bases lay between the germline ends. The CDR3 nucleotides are TGTGCCAGCAGTGTTACAGATACGCAGTATTTT. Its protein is CASSVTDTQYF.

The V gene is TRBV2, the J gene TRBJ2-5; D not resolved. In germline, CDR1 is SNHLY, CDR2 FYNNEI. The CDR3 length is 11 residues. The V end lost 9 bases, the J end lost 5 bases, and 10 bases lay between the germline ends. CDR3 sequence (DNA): TGTGCCAGTGCTATGGGGGAGACCCAGTACTTC. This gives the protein CASAMGETQYF.